Described below is a single T cell receptor (beta chain) sequence and its context. The data originate from a study of blood T cell repertoires in COVID-19. Clones were read by immunoSEQ multiplex PCR, and TCRdb kept only the in-frame ones, dropping some. Of under 250,000 clones listed, roughly 83% were seen once; the top ten hold around 26%. CDR1 and CDR2 (germline): LGHNA, YSLEER. This CDR3 comprises 15 residues. With 1 base clipped from V and 5 bases from J, the junction kept 7 bases outside the gene matches. The chain combines TRBV4-3 with TRBJ1-2, with TRBD1 matching over 7 bases. This receptor was obtained from a man aged 35 to 55 with acute or convalescent COVID-19. Sequences were obtained from peripheral blood. CDR3 nucleotide sequence: TGCGCCAGCAGCCAAGCCTTAACAGGGGTATATGGCTACACCTTC. Its protein product is CASSQALTGVYGYTF.